The source of this TCR beta chain is a study of shared clonotypes between healthy human individuals (TCRdb year 2020). Context from the whole study: A few men and two women, aged 18 to 49 years, made up the cohort. Per donor, leukapheresis produced somewhere between about 0.8 and 9 billion PBMCs. Different laboratories and diverse techniques were used to prepare libraries and sequence TCR repertoires, to increase sequencing depth and limit assay-specific biases. To estimate repertoire size and how much clonotype sharing occurs between individuals, the study deeply sequenced the blood TCR repertoires of several healthy adults. For each donor, CD4 naive and CD4 memory were each run on three plates, CD8 naive on two plates, and CD8 memory on one plate. Study-wide conclusions, independent of this receptor: Clonotypes shared by all four sorted-subset donors showed higher generation probabilities than non-shared clonotypes. Sampling was limited to blood, and TCR repertoires in tissue likely differ from TCR repertoires in blood. Because the study included a small number of donors, the genetic and exposure-history diversity represented was limited. Even with the large sequencing depth, rarefaction of the sorted-subset datasets indicated that sequencing was incomplete. Estimated clonotype richness was generally larger for naive than for memory subsets. Based on pairwise subsampling, the degree of clonotype sharing among donors was expected to be affected by sequencing depth. Sharing across a few donors was observed for about 5% of naive CD4, around 3.5% of naive CD8, roughly 2.3% of memory CD4, and approximately 0.41% of memory CD8 clonotypes.

Turning to this clone: Its antigen remains unidentified. No quality values exist for individual bases; no much larger clone is one base distant.

TCR CDR3 regions were amplified from genomic DNA by multiplex PCR using the deep immunoSEQ assay. Genomic DNA extracted from each cell subset was distributed evenly over all wells of several immunoSEQ 96-well plates, and each plate served as one replicate. For sorted subsets, each replicate PCR was loaded with 150 to 250 ng genomic DNA, equivalent to 25,000 to 30,000 T cell genomes. The purified libraries were quantified using a Qubit 3.0 fluorometer, sized with a Bioanalyzer 2100, and then quantified again using the KAPA Library Quantification kit. Every immunoSEQ 96-well plate was sequenced on a separate single-read 150-cycle Illumina NextSeq 550 flow cell. On the authors' methods: Because the immunoSEQ output held only junctional sequences and lacked quality scores, the filtering could not match the filtering applied to full-length reads. Sequences were annotated with PyIR, a Python wrapper for IgBLAST v1.9, using IMGT germline references to assign V/J genes and CDR3. Reads with weak V/J assignments (E-value above 1e-6), missing CDR3, stop codons, out-of-frame junctions, or ambiguous translated residues were removed. V3J clonotypes were defined as sequences sharing the same inferred V gene, J gene, and CDR3 amino acid sequence. Percentage overlap between repertoires was computed as shared unique clonotypes divided by the size of the smaller repertoire. Repertoire richness was assessed with RTK rarefaction, the Chao1 estimator, and Recon v2.1 estimates of unobserved clonotypes. Generation probabilities for all TCRbeta clonotypes obtained by the gDNA method from four donors were computed using OLGA. What TCRdb holds here is the immuneACCESS table cut down to in-frame rearrangements. Part of the clones is not present; checked against another copy, under half of the missing clones reflect an unresolved V gene, and the others are unexplained. V and J calls and clone size come straight from that table; D and trimming were deduced from the DNA. For this sample there are about 1.1 million clones; approximately 78% appear just once. Of the sample, 0.55% to 0.7% falls within the top ten clones.

The donors were healthy, HIV-negative adults who had no recently reported acute infections or vaccinations. All donors were Caucasian adults living in Nashville, Tennessee, USA. Magnetic negative selection was used to enrich CD4+ T cells, after which naive cells were positively selected on CD45RA and the negative fraction became the memory subset. Blood was collected by leukapheresis, and PBMCs were isolated by Ficoll-Histopaque density gradient centrifugation and then cryopreserved in liquid nitrogen vapor phase. Analytical flow cytometry was used to check the purity and quantity of every magnetically sorted T cell population. Genomic DNA was isolated from each sorted fraction and quantified by UV absorbance on a Nanodrop 2000c. The sequence derives from a man between 18 and 35 years old in good health. Some clones in this sample may be carry-over from other donors' samples. Specimen: memory CD4+ T cells from PBMCs. Reading the label with the study, this specimen's cell subset or site is: CD45RA-negative fraction.

The bases read TGTGCCAGCAGTTTAGTGAACAGGGGCAAAAACATTCAGTACTTC. This translates into CASSLVNRGKNIQYF. The chain employs TRBV28 and TRBJ2-4; 7 junctional bases match TRBD1. From cysteine to phenylalanine, the CDR3 is 15 amino acids long. The entry retains the CDR3 DNA only, 45 bases that are in frame from base 1. Trimmed from V: 2 bases; trimmed from J: 3 bases; junction bases lacking a gene match: 4. According to the germline V gene, CDR1 reads MDHEN and CDR2 reads SYDVKM. Joined to the reference TRBV28 and TRBJ2-4 proteins, this CDR3 gives the full variable domain: DVKVTQSSRYLVKRTGEKVFLECVQDMDHENMFWYRQDPGLGLRLIYFSYDVKMKEKGDIPEGYSVSREKKERFSLILESASTNQTSMYLCASSLVNRGKNIQYFGAGTRLSVL.